Below, one T cell receptor (beta chain) is given with its context. Some clones are missing from TCRdb's copy, which holds only in-frame ones; the method was immunoSEQ multiplex PCR. This repertoire shows fewer than 350,000 clones, 85% found once; its top ten account for 2% to 3%. Participants came from some 23 US areas, aged roughly 18 to 89 years. Clinical histories supplied by participants themselves formed the basis of cohort assignment. The data stem from a study of blood T cell repertoires in COVID-19. Unmatched junction bases numbered 12, after V lost 4 bases and J lost 3 bases. In germline, CDR1 is SGHNT, CDR2 YYREEE (reference sequence). The CDR3 totals 16 residues.

The chain couples TRBV5-4 to TRBJ1-2, with 7 bases aligning to TRBD1. The source material was PBMCs or T cells enriched from blood (not recorded which). The sequence was collected from a woman in her forties or fifties who had recovered from COVID-19. The CDR3 spells CASSLRQGQGYYGYTF. CDR3 nucleotides: TGTGCCAGCAGCCTTAGACAGGGCCAAGGGTACTATGGCTACACCTTC.